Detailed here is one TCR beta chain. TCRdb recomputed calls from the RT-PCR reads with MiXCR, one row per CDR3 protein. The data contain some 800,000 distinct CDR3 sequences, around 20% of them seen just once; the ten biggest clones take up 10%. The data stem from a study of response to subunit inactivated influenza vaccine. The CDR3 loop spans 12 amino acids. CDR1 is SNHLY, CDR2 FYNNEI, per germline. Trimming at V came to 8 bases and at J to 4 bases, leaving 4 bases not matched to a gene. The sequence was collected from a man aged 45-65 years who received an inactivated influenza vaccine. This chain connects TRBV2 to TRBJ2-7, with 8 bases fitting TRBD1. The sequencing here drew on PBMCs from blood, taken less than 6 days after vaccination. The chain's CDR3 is CASVDRVYEQYF. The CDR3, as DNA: TGTGCCAGCGTGGACAGGGTATACGAGCAGTACTTC. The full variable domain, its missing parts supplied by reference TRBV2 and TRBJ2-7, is EPEVTQTPSHQVTQMGQEVILRCVPISNHLYFYWYRQILGQKVEFLVSFYNNEISEKSEIFDDQFSVERPDGSNFTLKIRSTKLEDSAMYFCASVDRVYEQYFGPGTRLTVT.